This T cell receptor beta chain emerged from a study of identical twins. Findings and limits, study-wide: Within twin pairs, the out-of-frame alpha sequences they shared showed excess low generation probability.

Deletions cut 0 bases from V and 7 bases from J, with 19 bases between. CDR3 length: 16 residues. Per the germline V gene, CDR1 is MGHRA and CDR2 is YSYEKL. Worth noting for this clonotype: Its antigen is as yet unknown.

TCRdb called the 5' RACE reads again in MiXCR, with one record for every CDR3 protein. The data show around 280,000 distinct CDR3 sequences, 6.5% to 9.5% seen once. These data also formed part of another study, on yellow fever vaccine responses in identical twins.

The rearrangement joins TRBV4-1 to TRBJ2-7; D ambiguous. The TCR originated in a woman between 18 and 29 years old in good health. Sequenced material: memory (CD45RO+) T cells sorted from blood. As DNA, the CDR3 is TGCGCCAGCAGCCAAGATTATCGATTCCCTCTTCGGGAGCAGTACTTC. Residues: CASSQDYRFPLREQYF.